This T cell receptor beta chain was found in a study of blood T cell repertoires in COVID-19 (TCRdb year 2020). Turning to the overall study: Collaborator samples came from the United States, Italy and Spain and covered acute and convalescent phases of COVID-19. The prospective study material was composed of cDNA or gDNA derived from T cells, B-cell-depleted T cells, or PBMCs. Subjects who had been exposed to COVID-19, were actively infected with it, or had recovered from it provided the deeply sampled blood TCRbeta repertoires that made up the dataset. The repertoires were made available in a free public database intended to serve as a resource for research on the immune response to SARS-CoV-2. Samples were obtained from the ongoing ImmuneRACE study (first 160 participants) and from some 1,300 subjects provided by 6 global collaborators. The sample metadata nearly always contained a de-identified subject ID, COVID-19 status, age in years and sex. Where available, HLA class I and class II types were obtained from metadata supplied by the sample provider rather than from assay-based typing. General conclusions and limits of the study: The quantity of clinical and demographic metadata differed by source and by participant and was supplied without curation.

This clone was detected only once. Its antigen target is currently unknown. No per-base quality is available; no much larger clone lies one base away. The immunoSEQ Assay, a bias-controlled multiplex PCR, was used to amplify TCRbeta CDR3 regions from genomic DNA. The study's processing was this. The number of nucleated cells in each sample was estimated from the amplification of reference gene primers within the assay. To quantify the absolute abundance of each unique TCRbeta CDR3 rearrangement, sequence reads were collapsed and filtered. Productive Simpson clonality was computed per sample as the square root of Simpson's diversity index over productive rearrangements. The table comes from immuneACCESS by way of TCRdb, which keeps in-frame sequences with V and J called. Part of the clones is missing from these tables; in studies checked, under half for an unresolved V gene and the rest for unknown reasons. From that table come the V and J calls and clone size; the DNA was used to work out D and trimming. The sample yields 200,000 to 250,000 clones; about four fifths were counted once. The ten largest make up less than 4% of the sample.

The CDR3 measures 16 amino acids from cysteine to phenylalanine. The retained sequence is limited to the CDR3, 48 bases, with the frame set at the first base. Collaborating institutions collected whole blood in K2EDTA tubes following their own protocols. For TCRbeta analysis, collaborator samples were shipped as frozen whole blood, as isolated PBMCs, or as DNA extracted from either sample type. The sequenced material came from peripheral blood. In this chain, TRBV21-1 is recombined with TRBJ2-2; the DNA was not used to check the table's D call, TRBD2. TRBV21-1 is described as a pseudogene. This clonotype originated in a woman older than 75 with acute or convalescent COVID-19. In nucleotides, the sequence is TGTGCCAGCAGCAAAGGGGAGCGGGGACAAACCGGGGAGCTGTTTTTT. Its protein is CASSKGERGQTGELFF.